This T cell receptor beta chain was identified in a study of T cell responses to AZD1222 COVID-19 vaccine. This clone was picked up many times. This table comes from immunoSEQ multiplex PCR, and its TCRdb copy is limited to in-frame clones, with some not included. The table has 150,000 or so clones, 90% seen once; the top ten hold approximately 1.5%. Germline V gene data show CDR1 as LNHDA and CDR2 as SQIVND (reference sequence). Deletions cut 4 bases from V and 9 bases from J, with 13 bases between. The CDR3 contains 14 residues. The sequence was collected from an adult in good health. Here the sequenced sample was peripheral blood, taken on day 0 of AZD1222 vaccination. V is TRBV19 and J is TRBJ1-6; a possible D gene is TRBD1 (6 bases). The CDR3 DNA reads as TGTGCCAGTAGTACAGGGGCAATTCGTTCACCCCTCCACTTT. Protein sequence: CASSTGAIRSPLHF.